This T cell receptor (beta chain) was identified in a study of T cell changes during pregnancy in multiple sclerosis. There are 15 residues in the CDR3. CDR1 KGHSH and CDR2 LQKENI come from the germline V gene. The V end was cut by 0 bases, the J end by 12 bases, with 21 bases between. Generated by immunoSEQ multiplex PCR, the TCRdb table keeps only in-frame clones and is missing some. The sample includes fewer than 65,000 clones, roughly nine tenths seen only once; the top ten take less than 1.5%. The chain recombines TRBV18 with TRBJ2-7, with D tentatively TRBD2 (6 bases). Specimen: peripheral blood, collected after pregnancy. The origin of this receptor is a female donor in good health, enrolled as a control in a pregnancy study. This CDR3 reads CASSPPAGRGVRRYF. The CDR3 region has the DNA TGTGCCAGCTCACCACCAGCAGGGCGGGGAGTAAGAAGGTACTTC. The variable domain in full, completed from reference TRBV18 and TRBJ2-7, reads NAGVMQNPRHLVRRRGQEARLRCSPMKGHSHVYWYRQLPEEGLKFMVYLQKENIIDESGMPKERFSAEFPKEGPSILRIQQVVRGDSAAYFCASSPPAGRGVRRYFGPGTRLTVT.